Presented here are 28 T cell receptor beta chains from one specimen sequenced in a study of graft-versus-host responses after intestinal transplantation. Sequencing was performed with immunoSEQ multiplex PCR; in TCRdb, only in-frame clones are kept and a portion is missing. The sample includes roughly 100,000 clones, roughly 89% of them seen just once. Their specific antigens are unknown. The sequences come from unstimulated CD4+ T cells sorted from spleen or lymph node cells, collected before transplant. These receptors were collected from a human donor who was the organ donor for an intestinal transplant.

The genes are TRBV9 and TRBJ1-2, with a weak D call TRBD1 (6 bases). Germline assignment: CDR1 SGDLS and CDR2 YYNGEE. This CDR3 is built from 14 residues. Trimming cost V 0 bases and J 6 bases, with 12 bases left between them. CDR3 DNA sequence: TGTGCCAGCAGCGTAGATTGGACAGTGAATGGCTACACCTTC. Its protein product is CASSVDWTVNGYTF.

The sample holds a few counts of this clone. The rearrangement links TRBV19 to TRBJ1-2, with a possible D match to TRBD1 (6 bases). Deletions cut 6 bases from V and 5 bases from J, with 13 bases between. Germline-derived CDR1 and CDR2 are LNHDA and SQIVND (reference sequence). The CDR3 consists of 13 residues. The CDR3 loop reads CASRPPGTYGYTF. In DNA form, the CDR3 reads TGTGCCAGTAGACCTCCAGGGACATATGGCTACACCTTC.

The gene calls are TRBV18 and TRBJ2-1; 8 bases fit TRBD1. The CDR3 has 14 amino acids. V trimming: 6 bases; J trimming: 3 bases; junction bases outside the gene matches: 4. Germline V CDR1 and CDR2: KGHSH, LQKENI. CDR3 nucleotide sequence: TGTGCCAGCTCCCCCGGGACAGGCTACAATGAGCAGTTCTTC. Residues: CASSPGTGYNEQFF.

The rearrangement uses TRBV30 and TRBJ2-5; TRBD2 matches at 8 bases. The germline V gene encodes CDR1 GTSNPN and CDR2 SVGIG (reference sequence). J was trimmed by 4 bases and V by 5 bases; bases with no gene match: 9. The CDR3 runs to 14 residues. The CDR3 here is CAWRRPRGGETQYF. In nucleotides, the CDR3 is TGTGCCTGGCGGAGACCCCGGGGGGGAGAGACCCAGTACTTC.

V and J are TRBV5-4 and TRBJ2-5; 9 nucleotides agree with TRBD2. Trimming removed 0 bases from V and 2 bases from J; junction bases left unmatched: 5. The CDR3 consists of 16 residues. Germline loops: CDR1 SGHNT, CDR2 YYREEE (reference sequence). The DNA of the CDR3 is TGTGCCAGCAGCTTGGGAATAGCGGGGGTACAAGAGACCCAGTACTTC. As protein: CASSLGIAGVQETQYF.

This chain uses TRBV5-4 with TRBJ1-1; D may be TRBD1 (6 bases). The CDR3 is 16 amino acids. V lost 4 bases, J lost 0 bases, and 16 bases lay in between. The V gene's germline CDR1 is SGHNT and CDR2 YYREEE (reference sequence). The CDR3 DNA follows: TGTGCCAGCAGCACACCCAGGGGCCTCATGAACACTGAAGCTTTCTTT. Protein sequence: CASSTPRGLMNTEAFF.

This clone was found once. The chain links TRBV18 to TRBJ2-7; TRBD1 is a possible D gene (5 bases). Germline V CDR1 and CDR2: KGHSH, LQKENI. V lost 4 bases and J lost 3, with 13 bases in between. This CDR3 comprises 14 residues. The chain's CDR3 is CASSQFQGVYEQYF. CDR3 DNA: TGTGCCAGCTCACAGTTTCAAGGGGTCTACGAGCAGTACTTC. Full variable domain (rest looked up from reference TRBV18 and TRBJ2-7): NAGVMQNPRHLVRRRGQEARLRCSPMKGHSHVYWYRQLPEEGLKFMVYLQKENIIDESGMPKERFSAEFPKEGPSILRIQQVVRGDSAAYFCASSQFQGVYEQYFGPGTRLTVT.

This chain connects TRBV5-1 to TRBJ2-7; a weak D match, TRBD1 (6 bases). Trimming shortened V by 2 bases and J by 5 bases, and 11 bases separated the two germline ends. The germline gives CDR1 SGHRS, CDR2 YFSETQ. There are 13 residues in the CDR3. The CDR3 is CASSFGQLNEQYF. In DNA, the CDR3 is TGCGCCAGCAGCTTCGGACAGCTGAACGAGCAGTACTTC.

CDR3: CASSTQGASKNIQYF. The CDR3 region has the DNA TGTGCCAGCAGTACACAGGGGGCCTCCAAAAACATTCAGTACTTC. This chain uses TRBV5-4 with TRBJ2-4, with TRBD1 identical over 9 bases. This CDR3 is 15 amino acids long. Germline CDR1 and CDR2: SGHNT and YYREEE (reference sequence). J was trimmed by 2 bases and V by 5 bases; bases with no gene match: 5.

J is TRBJ2-1 and V is TRBV13; a weak D match, TRBD1 (6 bases). CDR1 PRHDT and CDR2 FYEKMQ come from the germline V gene (reference sequence). The length of the CDR3 is 13 residues. The ends were cut back, 5 bases at V and 4 bases at J, with 9 bases in the middle. The DNA of the CDR3 is TGTGCCAGCAGCCTCGGACAGTACAATGAGCAGTTCTTC. The encoded protein is CASSLGQYNEQFF. Variable domain in full (rest from reference TRBV13 and TRBJ2-1): AAGVIQSPRHLIKEKRETATLKCYPIPRHDTVYWYQQGPGQDPQFLISFYEKMQSDKGSIPDRFSAQQFSDYHSELNMSSLELGDSALYFCASSLGQYNEQFFGPGTRLTVL.

The rearrangement joins TRBV30 to TRBJ1-1, with a weak D call TRBD1 (6 bases). This CDR3 is built from 14 residues. V lost 5 bases and J lost 1, with 14 bases in between. The V gene's germline CDR1 is GTSNPN and CDR2 SVGIG (reference sequence). The CDR3 loop is CAWRPGHKNTEAFF. CDR3 nucleotide sequence: TGTGCCTGGCGACCGGGACATAAGAACACTGAAGCTTTCTTT. Full variable domain (remainder filled in from reference TRBV30 and TRBJ1-1): SQTIHQWPATLVQPVGSPLSLECTVEGTSNPNLYWYRQAAGRGLQLLFYSVGIGQISSEVPQNLSASRPQDRQFILSSKKLLLSDSGFYLCAWRPGHKNTEAFFGQGTRLTVV.

For this clone: The junction differs from germline at one of its ends, possibly a read error. The rearrangement joins TRBV4-1 to TRBJ2-4; D possibly corresponds to TRBD1 (5 bases). The CDR3 sequence is 13 residues long. Germline V gene sequence: CDR1 MGHRA, CDR2 YSYEKL. CDR3 loop: CASSQGSVSGCNF. In DNA form, the CDR3 reads TGCGCCAGCAGCCAAGGATCCGTATCAGGGTGTAACTTC.

This rearrangement joins TRBV6-4 to TRBJ1-1; 7 positions agree with TRBD1. Germline lookup yields CDR1 MRHNA and CDR2 SNTAGT. This CDR3 has 14 residues. With V trimmed by 6 bases and J by 0 bases, 4 bases remained unmatched. The CDR3 bases are TGTGCCAGCAGGGGGGACAGCATGAACACTGAAGCTTTCTTT. Protein: CASRGDSMNTEAFF.

This chain joins TRBV7-9 and TRBJ1-2; possibly TRBD1 for D (6 bases). Trimming pared 5 bases from V and 2 bases from J, leaving 12 bases between. CDR3 length: 14 amino acids. The germline gives CDR1 SEHNR, CDR2 FQNEAQ (reference sequence). CDR3 coding DNA: TGTGCCAGCAGCCCCCTAACAGGGAACTATGGCTACACCTTC. The encoded protein is CASSPLTGNYGYTF.

J is TRBJ1-1 and V is TRBV5-3; D perhaps matches TRBD1 (5 bases). TRBV5-3 is recorded as an ORF, its role being uncertain. V shed 3 bases and J shed 2 bases, with 11 bases lying between them. This CDR3 is 14 amino acids long. CDR3 in amino acids: CARSSRTTNTEAFF. The CDR3 DNA reads as TGTGCCAGAAGCTCACGGACAACCAACACTGAAGCTTTCTTT.

The DNA of the CDR3 is TGTGCCAGTACGCCCTGGACAGGGGATGGCTACACCTTC. The encoded protein is CASTPWTGDGYTF. V and J are TRBV19 and TRBJ1-2; 9 bases are a match to TRBD1. The length of the CDR3 is 13 residues. Germline trimming cut 7 bases from V and 6 bases from J; bases unmatched to any gene: 6. In germline, CDR1 is LNHDA, CDR2 SQIVND (reference sequence).

In its sample, this clone was seen once. The chain couples TRBV19 to TRBJ2-4, with D maybe TRBD1 (6 bases). The germline V gene has CDR1 LNHDA and CDR2 SQIVND (reference sequence). Trimming removed 5 bases from V and 2 bases from J, with 19 bases in between. This CDR3 contains 17 residues. CDR3 nucleotide sequence: TGTGCCAGTAGTCTTTCCCAAGCCGGGACAACCAAAAACATTCAGTACTTC. Translation gives CASSLSQAGTTKNIQYF.

Comment on this clone: This CDR3 is also generated by other DNA sequences in the sample. V and J are TRBV4-3 and TRBJ1-1; no clear D. In germline, CDR1 is LGHNA, CDR2 YSLEER. The CDR3 extends over 13 amino acids. The ends were cut back, 0 bases at V and 2 bases at J, with 4 bases in the middle. CDR3 sequence (DNA): TGCGCCAGCAGCCAAGATATAAACACTGAAGCTTTCTTT. It encodes CASSQDINTEAFF.

The chain employs TRBV19 and TRBJ2-2; D not certain. The CDR3 totals 17 residues. V lost 3 bases and J 11 bases, leaving 25 bases between the germline ends. The germline V gene encodes CDR1 LNHDA and CDR2 SQIVND (reference sequence). The CDR3 DNA reads TGTGCCAGTAGTATTAGGTCGGTTGCCCTCGGAGCCCAAGAGCTGTTTTTT. This codes for CASSIRSVALGAQELFF.

The CDR3 region has the DNA TGTGCCTGGGGTGGACAGGGCGGTCAGCCCCAGCATTTT. Translated, it gives CAWGGQGGQPQHF. The V and J genes are TRBV30 and TRBJ1-5; TRBD1 agrees at 8 bases. The CDR3 totals 13 residues. Germline trimming cut 5 bases from V and 6 bases from J; bases unmatched to any gene: 6. Germline-derived CDR1 and CDR2 are GTSNPN and SVGIG (reference sequence). The whole variable domain, filled in from reference TRBV30 and TRBJ1-5, reads SQTIHQWPATLVQPVGSPLSLECTVEGTSNPNLYWYRQAAGRGLQLLFYSVGIGQISSEVPQNLSASRPQDRQFILSSKKLLLSDSGFYLCAWGGQGGQPQHFGDGTRLSIL.

This clone has only a few counts. J is TRBJ1-2 and V is TRBV6-4, with D possibly being TRBD1 (5 bases). Germline loops: CDR1 MRHNA, CDR2 SNTAGT. With 6 bases removed from V and 3 bases from J, the gap between germline ends came to 17 bases. The length of the CDR3 is 15 residues. The DNA of the CDR3 is TGTGCCAGCAGGGCTGGGACTCCTAGGGACTATGGCTACACCTTC. This encodes CASRAGTPRDYGYTF.

The V gene is TRBV9, the J gene TRBJ2-1, with 7 bases lining up with TRBD1. Per germline, CDR1 SGDLS and CDR2 YYNGEE. V was pared by 0 bases and J by 5 bases, with 8 bases of the junction left unmatched. The CDR3 spans 16 residues. The CDR3 coding sequence is TGTGCCAGCAGCGTAGGAGGGACAGCCCAAGACAATGAGCAGTTCTTC. Translated: CASSVGGTAQDNEQFF.

The chain recombines TRBV27 with TRBJ1-2; 8 bases are shared with TRBD1. The length of the CDR3 is 13 residues. V was clipped by 3 bases and J by 4 bases; unmatched bases: 1. The germline CDR1 and CDR2 sequences are MNHEY and SMNVEV (reference sequence). CDR3 in amino acids: CASSFTGGYGYTF. The CDR3 DNA reads TGTGCCAGCAGTTTTACAGGGGGCTATGGCTACACCTTC.

V gene TRBV11-2 combines with J gene TRBJ2-3; D not resolved. CDR3 size: 13 residues. V was shortened by 0 bases and J by 5 bases, with 6 bases between the two germline ends. Germline V gene lookup returns CDR1 SGHAT and CDR2 FQNNGV. The DNA of the CDR3 is TGTGCCAGCAGCTTAGACGCCGGAGATACGCAGTATTTT. Its protein product is CASSLDAGDTQYF.

The DNA for the CDR3 is TGTGCCAGCAGCTTAGCTTCCCGGGGCAATGAGCAGTTCTTC. Its protein product is CASSLASRGNEQFF. The J gene is TRBJ2-1, the V gene TRBV7-9; maybe TRBD2 (5 bases). The CDR3 has 14 residues. Per the germline V gene, CDR1 is SEHNR and CDR2 is FQNEAQ (reference sequence). V shed 0 bases and J shed 6 bases, with 9 bases lying between them.

This clone was seen only once. One junction end disagrees with the germline gene, perhaps due to a read error. This sequence joins TRBV19 and TRBJ1-5; a weak D match, TRBD1 (6 bases). Germline values: CDR1 LNHDA, CDR2 SQIVND (reference sequence). The CDR3 sequence is 13 residues long. This CDR3 reads CASMDSYYQLQHF. CDR3 sequence (DNA): TGTGCCAGTATGGACAGCTACTATCAGCTCCAGCATTTT.

This clone was counted only a few times. The V gene is TRBV7-9, the J gene TRBJ1-5, with D possibly TRBD1 on 6 matching bases. Trimming removed 5 bases from V and 7 bases from J, with 15 bases in between. From germline, CDR1 is SEHNR and CDR2 FQNEAQ (reference sequence). CDR3 size: 14 residues. The CDR3 DNA reads as TGTGCCAGCAGCCCGATGCTGGACAGCCAGCCCCAGCATTTT. Translating gives CASSPMLDSQPQHF.

This clone occurred a few times. The genes are TRBV6-6 and TRBJ1-3; 7 bases agree with TRBD1. CDR1 is MNHNY and CDR2 is SVGAGI in the germline V gene (reference sequence). The CDR3 contains 14 residues. Trimming removed 6 bases from V and 8 bases from J; junction bases left unmatched: 10. The CDR3 coding sequence is TGTGCCAGCAGGCCCCAGACAGGGCGGGACACCATATATTTT. Residues: CASRPQTGRDTIYF.